A single sample gave rise to the 32 T cell receptor beta chains below, sequenced in a study of OX40 agonist ivuxolimab in advanced cancers. The data were produced by immunoSEQ multiplex PCR, yet TCRdb's version contains in-frame clones alone and is incomplete. The sample contains about 50,000 clones, approximately 80% of which appear only once. The input for sequencing was CD4+ or CD8+ T cells sorted from blood, taken in a trial of the OX40 agonist ivuxolimab. The receptors originated from an adult with an advanced solid tumor such as melanoma, head and neck, liver or kidney cancer.

This chain uses TRBV7-2 with TRBJ1-5, with 7 bases aligning to TRBD1. V lost 5 bases to trimming and J lost 5 bases; unmatched junction nucleotides: 6. CDR1 and CDR2 (germline): SGHTA, FQGNSA. The CDR3 totals 14 residues. The CDR3 is CASSLRQGDQPQHF. CDR3 bases: TGTGCCAGCAGCCTACGACAGGGAGATCAGCCCCAGCATTTT.

The rearrangement uses TRBV6-6 and TRBJ1-1, with no clear D. The CDR3 covers 11 residues. Deletions cut 7 bases from V and 3 bases from J, with 6 bases between. In germline, CDR1 is MNHNY, CDR2 SVGAGI (reference sequence). The CDR3 sequence: CASIRDTEAFF. CDR3 DNA: TGTGCCAGCATTCGAGACACTGAAGCTTTCTTT.

The chain uses TRBV5-6 and TRBJ1-5; D may be TRBD1 (6 bases). V gave up 0 bases and J gave up 0 bases, with 7 bases separating them. Per germline, CDR1 SGHDT and CDR2 YYEEEE. This CDR3 contains 15 residues. The CDR3 nucleotides are TGTGCCAGCAGCTTGGGGGGGCTTAGCAATCAGCCCCAGCATTTT. Translating it yields CASSLGGLSNQPQHF.

The chain joins TRBV5-4 to TRBJ1-2; TRBD1 agrees at 7 bases. V was clipped by 4 bases and J by 7 bases; unmatched bases: 7. The length of the CDR3 is 13 residues. Germline values: CDR1 SGHNT, CDR2 YYREEE (reference sequence). The CDR3 protein is CASSHGQVLGYTF. The CDR3 DNA follows: TGTGCCAGCAGCCACGGACAGGTTCTTGGCTACACCTTC.

The genes are TRBV7-3 and TRBJ2-2; 8 bases match TRBD2. The CDR3 extends over 16 amino acids. Germline V gene lookup returns CDR1 SGHTA and CDR2 FQGTGA. Losses at the gene ends were 5 bases for V and 0 bases for J; bases not matched to a gene: 5. The CDR3 protein is CASSRTLAANTGELFF. The DNA for the CDR3 is TGTGCCAGCAGCAGAACACTAGCGGCGAACACCGGGGAGCTGTTTTTT.

The chain links TRBV7-8 to TRBJ2-3; D unclear. V was pared by 6 bases and J by 4 bases, with 14 bases between. This CDR3 contains 14 residues. Germline-derived CDR1 and CDR2 are SGHVS and FQNEAQ. Here the CDR3 DNA reads TGTGCCAGCAGACGGGTCACCGGAGCAGATACGCAGTATTTT. This gives the protein CASRRVTGADTQYF.

The chain couples TRBV7-9 to TRBJ1-5; D is unresolved. Germline loops: CDR1 SEHNR, CDR2 FQNEAQ (reference sequence). This CDR3 has 13 residues. V was cut by 2 bases and J by 8 bases, with 10 bases left in between. The CDR3 sequence: CASSLSLGEPQHF. The CDR3 region has the DNA TGTGCCAGCAGCTTATCTCTAGGAGAGCCCCAGCATTTT. The entire variable domain, with the rest obtained from reference TRBV7-9 and TRBJ1-5, is as follows: DTGVSQNPRHKITKRGQNVTFRCDPISEHNRLYWYRQTLGQGPEFLTYFQNEAQLEKSRLLSDRFSAERPKGSFSTLEIQRTEQGDSAMYLCASSLSLGEPQHFGDGTRLSIL.

This clone was detected a few times. The chain employs TRBV4-3 and TRBJ1-3; the D is unclear. V was clipped by 1 base and J by 0 bases, with 10 bases between them. Germline V lookup: CDR1 LGHNA, CDR2 YSLEER. The CDR3 has 16 amino acids. CDR3 bases: TGCGCCAGCAGCCAAGCGGCTGCGAACTCTGGAAACACCATATATTTT. Translation gives CASSQAAANSGNTIYF.

V gene TRBV7-8 combines with J gene TRBJ1-4; maybe TRBD1 (5 bases). Germline lookup yields CDR1 SGHVS and CDR2 FQNEAQ. The CDR3 is 14 amino acids. Trimming removed 4 bases from V and 6 bases from J, with 12 bases in between. DNA of the CDR3: TGTGCCAGCAGCTCCGGGTGGGGGGATGAAAAACTGTTTTTT. This translates into CASSSGWGDEKLFF.

The V call is TRBV29-1, the J call TRBJ2-5; 11 bases line up with TRBD2. V trimming: 8 bases; J trimming: 5 bases; junction bases outside the gene matches: 7. Per the germline V gene, CDR1 is SQVTM and CDR2 is ANQGSEA. The CDR3 spans 13 residues. The CDR3 region is CSYDRTSGETQYF. CDR3 DNA: TGCAGCTATGACCGGACTAGCGGGGAGACCCAGTACTTC.

V gene TRBV5-1 combines with J gene TRBJ2-4; the match to TRBD1 covers 7 bases. J lost 1 base, V lost 1 base, and 11 bases had no gene match. Looked up from germline, CDR1 is SGHRS and CDR2 is YFSETQ. This CDR3 is 18 amino acids long. CDR3 nucleotides: TGCGCCAGCAGCTTGCCGAGAGAGAGGGGGCAGGCCAAAAACATTCAGTACTTC. This translates into CASSLPRERGQAKNIQYF. Looking up the rest from reference TRBV5-1 and TRBJ2-4 gives the full variable domain: KAGVTQTPRYLIKTRGQQVTLSCSPISGHRSVSWYQQTPGQGLQFLFEYFSETQRNKGNFPGRFSGRQFSNSRSEMNVSTLELGDSALYLCASSLPRERGQAKNIQYFGAGTRLSVL.

The chain couples TRBV4-3 to TRBJ1-2; unclear D gene. Germline loops: CDR1 LGHNA, CDR2 YSLEER. This CDR3 is built from 12 residues. V gave up 0 bases and J gave up 8 bases, with 7 bases separating them. The CDR3 nucleotides read TGCGCCAGCAGCCAAGATTGGGAGGGCTACACCTTC. Its protein is CASSQDWEGYTF.

This chain's CDR3 is CSSRTGPEQYF. In DNA form, the CDR3 reads TGCAGCTCTCGGACAGGCCCGGAGCAGTACTTC. The chain links TRBV29-1 to TRBJ2-7; 7 bases align to TRBD1. This CDR3 contains 11 residues. The ends lost 8 bases at V and 7 bases at J; junction bases unmatched: 8. The germline gives CDR1 SQVTM, CDR2 ANQGSEA.

This clone appeared once. The chain combines TRBV7-8 with TRBJ2-7; no reliable D call. The CDR3 spans 11 residues. CDR1 and CDR2 (germline): SGHVS, FQNEAQ. Deletions cut 1 base from V and 5 bases from J, with 3 bases between. For the CDR3, the DNA is TGTGCCAGCAGCTTAGTCCACGAGCAGTACTTC. It encodes CASSLVHEQYF.

The V call is TRBV19, the J call TRBJ1-2, with D uncertain. Per the germline V gene, CDR1 is LNHDA and CDR2 is SQIVND (reference sequence). This CDR3 spans 16 amino acids. Trimming took off 3 bases at V and 4 bases at J, with 18 bases between the two ends. CDR3 in DNA: TGTGCCAGTAGTATGCCCCACACGGGCGATGGCTATGGCTACACCTTC. This sequence encodes CASSMPHTGDGYGYTF. The full variable domain, completed using reference TRBV19 and TRBJ1-2, is DGGITQSPKYLFRKEGQNVTLSCEQNLNHDAMYWYRQDPGQGLRLIYYSQIVNDFQKGDIAEGYSVSREKKESFPLTVTSAQKNPTAFYLCASSMPHTGDGYGYTFGSGTRLTVV.

V gene TRBV4-2 combines with J gene TRBJ2-5; 14 nucleotides align to TRBD2. The CDR3 loop spans 16 amino acids. Germline values: CDR1 LGHNA, CDR2 YNFKEQ. Trimming at V came to 3 bases and at J to 5 bases, leaving 5 bases not matched to a gene. Written as DNA, the CDR3 is TGTGCCAGCAGCCAGACTAGCGGGGGGGCTGGTGAGACCCAGTACTTC. It encodes CASSQTSGGAGETQYF.

The chain recombines TRBV30 with TRBJ2-5; 14 positions agree with TRBD2. The CDR3 length is 16 residues. After removal of 3 bases from V and 5 bases from J, the junction contained 8 bases not matched to a gene. Germline CDR1 reads GTSNPN; CDR2 reads SVGIG (reference sequence). CDR3 in DNA: TGTGCCTGGAGCGGGGGACTAGCGGGAGCATGGGAGACCCAGTACTTC. As protein: CAWSGGLAGAWETQYF.

The V and J genes are TRBV19 and TRBJ1-5, with a tentative D call TRBD1 (5 bases). CDR3 length equals 14 residues. Germline V gene lookup returns CDR1 LNHDA and CDR2 SQIVND (reference sequence). V was cut by 1 base and J by 4 bases, with 8 bases left in between. In nucleotides, the CDR3 is TGTGCCAGTAGTATAGCTCGGGGGAATCAGCCCCAGCATTTT. Its translation: CASSIARGNQPQHF.

The V gene is TRBV19, the J gene TRBJ2-1; 10 positions match TRBD2. The J segment lost 9 bases and the V segment lost 1 base, leaving 12 bases of the junction unmatched. Germline V gene lookup returns CDR1 LNHDA and CDR2 SQIVND (reference sequence). This CDR3 spans 17 amino acids. In nucleotides, the CDR3 is TGTGCCAGTAGTATAGGCCCCGGGCTAGCGGGGGTTGGTGAGCAGTTCTTC. It yields the protein CASSIGPGLAGVGEQFF.

The V call is TRBV7-2, the J call TRBJ2-3; TRBD2 matches 12 bases. CDR1 is SGHTA and CDR2 is FQGNSA in the germline V gene. The CDR3 runs to 18 residues. Unmatched junction bases numbered 6, after V lost 2 bases and J lost 0 bases. CDR3 sequence (DNA): TGTGCCAGCAGCTTAACTGCTAGCGGGGGGGCCAGCACAGATACGCAGTATTTT. Residues: CASSLTASGGASTDTQYF.

The V and J genes are TRBV7-9 and TRBJ1-2; no definite D call. Germline CDR1 is SEHNR and CDR2 is FQNEAQ (reference sequence). CDR3 length: 12 amino acids. The ends were cut back, 1 base at V and 8 bases at J, with 8 bases in the middle. The CDR3 reads CASSLDMLGYTF. CDR3 nucleotide sequence: TGTGCCAGCAGCTTAGATATGCTCGGCTACACCTTC.

This clone has only one observation. The chain uses TRBV5-6 and TRBJ2-6; D is perhaps TRBD1 (6 bases). Germline loops: CDR1 SGHDT, CDR2 YYEEEE. V lost 4 bases, J lost 2 bases, and 16 bases lay in between. The CDR3 length is 17 residues. The DNA of the CDR3 is TGTGCCAGCAGCCTTGGATTGGGGGCAGCTGGGGCCAACGTCCTGACTTTC. Its protein is CASSLGLGAAGANVLTF. Looking up the rest from reference TRBV5-6 and TRBJ2-6 gives the full variable domain: DAGVTQSPTHLIKTRGQQVTLRCSPKSGHDTVSWYQQALGQGPQFIFQYYEEEERQRGNFPDRFSGHQFPNYSSELNVNALLLGDSALYLCASSLGLGAAGANVLTFGAGSRLTVL.

The chain links TRBV10-3 to TRBJ1-2, with TRBD1 matching over 7 bases. Losses at the gene ends were 11 bases for V and 0 bases for J; bases not matched to a gene: 6. The CDR3 contains 13 residues. Germline CDR1 ENHRY, CDR2 SYGVKD. CDR3 DNA sequence: TGTGCCGCAGGGGGATTTTCTAACTATGGCTACACCTTC. It specifies CAAGGFSNYGYTF.

Of note for this clone: The junction shows a germline mismatch at one end, possibly a read error. Other DNA sequences within the sample encode an identical CDR3. This chain connects TRBV27 to TRBJ1-1; D is unresolved. The CDR3 loop spans 13 amino acids. Per the germline V gene, CDR1 is MNHEY and CDR2 is SMNVEV (reference sequence). The CDR3 here is CASSFHGNTEAFF. The DNA of the CDR3 is TGTGCCAGCAGTTTCCACGGGAACACTGAAGCCTTCTTT.

This clone was counted once. This rearrangement joins TRBV2 to TRBJ2-3, with 9 bases identical to TRBD1. Losses at the gene ends were 6 bases for V and 6 bases for J; bases not matched to a gene: 10. Germline lookup yields CDR1 SNHLY and CDR2 FYNNEI. CDR3 length: 15 residues. The CDR3, as DNA: TGTGCCAGCAGGGCCCGGGACAGGGAGGCGGATACGCAGTATTTT. This encodes CASRARDREADTQYF.

To note about this clone: Other nucleotide sequences in the sample specify the same CDR3. The rearrangement joins TRBV5-1 to TRBJ1-2; 7 nucleotides line up with TRBD1. The CDR3 runs to 13 residues. V trimming: 4 bases; J trimming: 3 bases; junction bases outside the gene matches: 3. Germline V lookup: CDR1 SGHRS, CDR2 YFSETQ. CDR3 protein: CASSPDRDYGYTF. CDR3 nucleotides: TGCGCCAGCAGCCCAGACAGGGACTATGGCTACACCTTC.

The rearrangement joins TRBV28 to TRBJ2-1; 7 bases match TRBD2. Germline values: CDR1 MDHEN, CDR2 SYDVKM. The length of the CDR3 is 14 residues. After removal of 7 bases from V and 3 bases from J, the junction contained 6 bases not matched to a gene. In DNA form, the CDR3 reads TGTGCCAGCACGGCTAGCGGACGCTACAATGAGCAGTTCTTC. Translated: CASTASGRYNEQFF.

The chain links TRBV7-2 to TRBJ2-7; D not certain. V gave up 1 base and J gave up 5 bases, with 9 bases separating them. The CDR3 sequence is 13 residues long. CDR1 and CDR2 (germline): SGHTA, FQGNSA. The CDR3 is CASSLGWVDEQYF. The CDR3 nucleotides read TGTGCCAGCAGCTTAGGGTGGGTCGACGAGCAGTACTTC.

J is TRBJ2-7 and V is TRBV5-4; possibly TRBD2 for D (6 bases). CDR3 size: 14 residues. The V end was cut by 4 bases, the J end by 0 bases, with 11 bases between. CDR1 is SGHNT and CDR2 is YYREEE in the germline V gene (reference sequence). Here the CDR3 DNA reads TGTGCCAGCAGCGTCCGGGACTTCTCCTACGAGCAGTACTTC. It codes for CASSVRDFSYEQYF.

The J gene is TRBJ1-1, the V gene TRBV11-2; D is possibly TRBD1 (6 bases). The CDR3 covers 14 residues. V gave up 5 bases and J gave up 11 bases, with 21 bases separating them. Per germline, CDR1 SGHAT and CDR2 FQNNGV. Here the CDR3 reads CASSLSGTTGRAFF. CDR3 coding DNA: TGTGCCAGCAGCCTCTCCGGGACAACTGGAAGGGCTTTCTTT. Variable domain in full (rest from reference TRBV11-2 and TRBJ1-1): EAGVAQSPRYKIIEKRQSVAFWCNPISGHATLYWYQQILGQGPKLLIQFQNNGVVDDSQLPKDRFSAERLKGVDSTLKIQPAKLEDSAVYLCASSLSGTTGRAFFGQGTRLTVV.

This clone was found a few times. The V and J genes are TRBV5-8 and TRBJ2-4; unclear D gene. The length of the CDR3 is 16 residues. Trimming shortened V by 0 bases and J by 0 bases, and 10 bases separated the two germline ends. CDR1 is SGHTS and CDR2 is YDEGEE in the germline V gene. CDR3 coding DNA: TGTGCCAGCAGCTTGGGGCAAACCGTAGCCAAAAACATTCAGTACTTC. The encoded protein is CASSLGQTVAKNIQYF.

V usage is TRBV28 and J usage is TRBJ1-2; D is unresolved. The CDR3 consists of 13 residues. Per germline, CDR1 MDHEN and CDR2 SYDVKM. Between the trimmed V and J ends, which lost 2 bases and 2 bases, there was a span of 6 bases. The CDR3 reads CASSLGRNYGYTF. CDR3 coding DNA: TGTGCCAGCAGTTTAGGACGGAACTATGGCTACACCTTC.